The 28 T cell receptor beta chains below were found in one sample sequenced in a study of Tregs in tolerant kidney transplant recipients. This table comes from immunoSEQ multiplex PCR, and its TCRdb copy is limited to in-frame clones, with some not included. The clone table shows about 16,000 clones, with the ten largest holding about 3.3%. The nonmyeloablative bone marrow transplants came from related graft donors, with transient mixed chimerism. Sequenced here: CD4+ T cells from blood (PBMCs), sampled 12 months after the transplant. These receptors all come from a human patient who received a combined kidney and bone marrow transplant. Some T cells may be provided by the graft donor.

Regarding this clone: A read error may account for a junction end that differs from germline. CDR3 sequence reads: CTSSQDPTGGDEKLFF. The covered CDR3 bases are TGCACCAGCAGCCAAGATCCGACAGGGGGCGATGAAAAA. The chain couples TRBV4-1 to TRBJ1-4; TRBD1 agrees at 10 bases. The read comes to an end 3 residues before the CDR3 does, leaving the germline J gene to fill in the end. CDR1 MGHRA and CDR2 YSYEKL come from the germline V gene. The CDR3 runs to 16 residues.

With respect to this clone: Sequencing ends 3 residues short of the CDR3 end; the germline J gene provides the rest. This chain uses TRBV18 with TRBJ2-1, with 11 bases that match TRBD2. Trimming removed 2 bases from V and 4 bases from J; junction bases left unmatched: 4. The CDR3 is 16 amino acids. CDR1 is KGHSH and CDR2 is LQKENI in the germline V gene. Partial CDR3 DNA: TGTGCCAGCTCACCATTTGGGACTAGCGGTTACAATGAG. This sequence encodes CASSPFGTSGYNE. The whole CDR3 sequence is CASSPFGTSGYNEQFF.

Notes on this clone: The CDR3 extends 3 residues past the end of the read, so its final part is completed from the germline J gene. The rearrangement joins TRBV5-4 to TRBJ2-7; 7 bases match TRBD1. V shed 4 bases and J 2 bases; nucleotides not matched to a gene: 9. The length of the CDR3 is 15 residues. Germline CDR1 SGHNT, CDR2 YYREEE (reference sequence). The covered CDR3 bases are TGTGCCAGCAGCCGGACAGGCTCGTCGACCTACGAG. This translates into CASSRTGSSTYE. The whole CDR3 protein is CASSRTGSSTYEQYF.

A remark on this clone: The sequenced fragment ends 3 residues before the CDR3 boundary, so the rest is inferred from the germline J gene. J is TRBJ2-1 and V is TRBV10-3; D may be TRBD1 (5 bases). CDR3 length: 18 amino acids. Trimming stripped 0 bases from V and 8 bases from J, with 23 bases between. CDR1 is ENHRY and CDR2 is SYGVKD in the germline V gene. The CDR3 reads CAISESLPEAREGDEQFF. The part of the CDR3 DNA that was read is TGTGCCATCAGTGAGTCCCTTCCCGAGGCGAGAGAAGGGGATGAG.

About this clone: The read terminates 3 residues before the CDR3 end, so the remaining end is supplied by the germline J gene. The rearrangement joins TRBV11-2 to TRBJ2-5; 7 bases fit TRBD1. V trimming: 4 bases; J trimming: 5 bases; junction bases outside the gene matches: 7. This CDR3 region has 14 residues. The V gene's germline CDR1 is SGHAT and CDR2 FQNNGV. The CDR3 region is CASSSRGISETQYF. The CDR3 DNA, read in part, is TGTGCCAGCAGCTCCAGGGGGATCTCGGAGACC.

As to this clone: The CDR3 extends 3 residues past the end of the read, so its final part is completed from the germline J gene. The chain combines TRBV6-2 or TRBV6-3 with TRBJ1-5; a weak D match, TRBD1 (5 bases). This CDR3 is 13 amino acids long. Germline values: CDR1 MNHEY, CDR2 SVGEGT. V lost 2 bases and J 9 bases, leaving 11 bases between the germline ends. Incomplete CDR3 DNA: TGTGCCAGCAGTTACCAGGGAGGAGGGCCC. It yields the protein CASSYQGGGP. The whole CDR3 sequence reads CASSYQGGGPQHF.

With respect to this clone: The CDR3 is cut off 3 residues early in the read; its end comes from the germline J gene. The J gene is TRBJ1-4, the V gene TRBV7-6; D perhaps matches TRBD1 (6 bases). CDR1 and CDR2 (germline): SGHVS, FNYEAQ. The length of the CDR3 is 15 residues. The ends were cut back, 5 bases at V and 7 bases at J, with 17 bases in the middle. The CDR3 sequence: CASSPGQPGGEKLFF. The CDR3 DNA, read in part, is TGTGCCAGCAGCCCCGGACAGCCCGGCGGTGAAAAA.

With regard to this clone: The read gets to within 3 residues of the CDR3 end, and the germline J gene fills in the rest. The V and J genes are TRBV20-1 and TRBJ1-4; weak D call: TRBD1 (6 bases). V dropped 6 bases and J dropped 2 bases, with 13 bases sitting between them. The CDR3 is 14 residues long. Germline V gene lookup returns CDR1 DFQATT and CDR2 SNEGSKA (reference sequence). This chain's CDR3 is CSATRTATNEKLFF. The CDR3 DNA, read in part, is TGCAGTGCCACAAGGACAGCCACTAATGAAAAA.

Worth noting for this clone: From the germline J gene comes the end of the CDR3, since the read stops 3 residues before it. The chain joins TRBV6-1 to TRBJ1-3, with D possibly being TRBD1 (5 bases). The V gene's germline CDR1 is MNHNS and CDR2 SASEGT. The V end lost 4 bases, the J end lost 7 bases, and 8 bases lay between the germline ends. CDR3 length: 12 residues. The CDR3 here is CASSGEGNTIYF. CDR3 DNA (partial): TGTGCCAGCAGTGGCGAGGGGAACACC.

For this clone: The DNA ends 3 residues before the CDR3 does, and the rest of the CDR3 is filled in from the germline J gene. The chain employs TRBV20-1 and TRBJ1-5, with D maybe TRBD1 (5 bases). Trimming pared 0 bases from V and 3 bases from J, leaving 12 bases between. The CDR3 runs to 15 residues. CDR1 is DFQATT and CDR2 is SNEGSKA in the germline V gene (reference sequence). The CDR3 loop is CSARDRGGANQPQHF. CDR3 bases read: TGCAGTGCTAGAGATAGGGGCGGGGCCAATCAGCCC.

As for this clone: With the read ending 3 residues before the CDR3 end, the germline J gene is used to fill in that end. V is TRBV7-8 and J is TRBJ2-7; 8 nucleotides match TRBD1. With V trimmed by 4 bases and J by 2 bases, 4 bases remained unmatched. The CDR3 extends over 14 amino acids. From germline, CDR1 is SGHVS and CDR2 FQNEAQ. The CDR3 spells CASSSGQGTYEQYF. The sequenced part of the CDR3 DNA is TGTGCCAGCAGCTCTGGACAGGGAACCTACGAG.

A remark on this clone: The observed sequence ends 3 residues before the CDR3 terminus, with the missing tail filled in from the germline J gene. The J gene is TRBJ1-4, the V gene TRBV20-1; 9 positions agree with TRBD1. The V gene's germline CDR1 is DFQATT and CDR2 SNEGSKA (reference sequence). This CDR3 is built from 14 residues. After removal of 1 base from V and 6 bases from J, the junction contained 3 bases not matched to a gene. CDR3 DNA, as far as it was read: TGCAGTGCTAGAGCTGGGGACAGGGATGAAAAA. Protein product: CSARAGDRDEK. The whole CDR3 region reads CSARAGDRDEKLFF.

About this clone: From the germline J gene comes the end of the CDR3, since the read stops 3 residues before it. This chain joins TRBV29-1 and TRBJ2-1; possible D gene TRBD1, 7 bases. V gave up 3 bases and J gave up 2 bases, with 11 bases separating them. This CDR3 has 14 residues. Germline V lookup: CDR1 SQVTM, CDR2 ANQGSEA. The CDR3 reads CSVDQGGAYNEQFF. The covered CDR3 bases are TGCAGCGTTGATCAGGGGGGCGCCTACAATGAG.

Regarding this clone: The CDR3 goes on 3 residues after the read ends, and that part is filled in from the germline J gene. The chain links TRBV20-1 to TRBJ1-2, with D possibly being TRBD1 (6 bases). The V end was cut by 4 bases, the J end by 4 bases, with 13 bases between. From germline, CDR1 is DFQATT and CDR2 SNEGSKA (reference sequence). CDR3 size: 13 residues. CDR3 amino acids: CSAKTGTAYGYTF. The part of the CDR3 DNA that was read is TGCAGTGCTAAAACAGGGACCGCCTATGGC.

A remark on this clone: The CDR3 end is not reached by the read, which stops 3 residues before it; the germline J gene fills it in. V gene TRBV19 combines with J gene TRBJ2-5; TRBD2 matches at 14 bases. CDR3 length: 16 residues. Germline-derived CDR1 and CDR2 are LNHDA and SQIVND (reference sequence). V shed 5 bases, J shed 5 bases, and the junction held 7 bases outside the gene matches. Partial CDR3 DNA: TGTGCCAGTAGTCCGGGACTAGCGGGAGTTGGTGAGACC. Its protein is CASSPGLAGVGET. The entire CDR3 reads CASSPGLAGVGETQYF.

As for this clone: The CDR3 end falls 3 residues outside the read, so it is completed with the germline J gene. V is TRBV30 and J is TRBJ2-7, with a possible D match to TRBD2 (5 bases). Germline CDR1 GTSNPN, CDR2 SVGIG (reference sequence). This CDR3 spans 12 amino acids. V was trimmed by 4 bases and J by 6 bases, leaving 13 bases between them. CDR3 DNA (partial): TGTGCCTGGACTGGGCTAGCTAGCGAG. Translation gives CAWTGLASE. The full CDR3 is CAWTGLASEQYF.

As concerns this clone: The read gets to within 3 residues of the CDR3 end, and the germline J gene fills in the rest. The rearrangement links TRBV28 to TRBJ1-1; D possibly corresponds to TRBD1 (6 bases). The length of the CDR3 is 17 residues. The germline V gene encodes CDR1 MDHEN and CDR2 SYDVKM. V dropped 3 bases and J dropped 2 bases, with 19 bases sitting between them. Partial CDR3 DNA: TGTGCCAGCAGTTTCTTCGTTAGGGGGTCGGAAAACACTGAA. Protein product: CASSFFVRGSENTE. In full, the CDR3 reads CASSFFVRGSENTEAFF.

On this clone: The CDR3 end falls 3 residues outside the read, so it is completed with the germline J gene. The chain links TRBV5-1 to TRBJ1-2; 8 bases are a match to TRBD1. Trimming at V came to 3 bases and at J to 0 bases, leaving 7 bases not matched to a gene. Per the germline V gene, CDR1 is SGHRS and CDR2 is YFSETQ. There are 16 residues in the CDR3. The part of the CDR3 DNA that was read is TGCGCCAGCAGCTCGGCAGGGGGCAGGGCTAACTATGGC. Its translation is CASSSAGGRANYG. The entire CDR3 sequence reads CASSSAGGRANYGYTF.

Details on this clone: The CDR3 end lies 3 residues beyond the end of the read and is filled in from the germline J gene. The rearrangement joins TRBV20-1 to TRBJ2-7, with a weak D call TRBD2 (6 bases). The CDR3 spans 13 residues. Trimming took 0 bases from V and 6 from J, leaving 12 bases between them. Germline-derived CDR1 and CDR2 are DFQATT and SNEGSKA (reference sequence). The covered CDR3 bases are TGCAGTGCTAGAGATCTAATGACTAGCGAG. Translated, it gives CSARDLMTSE. The full-length CDR3 reads as CSARDLMTSEQYF.

The part of the CDR3 DNA that was read is TGTGCCTGGAGTGTACTGGCTGAA. It specifies CAWSVLAE. The whole CDR3 region reads CAWSVLAEAFF. The rearrangement links TRBV30 to TRBJ1-1; no definite D call. The CDR3 end is not reached by the read, which stops 3 residues before it; the germline J gene fills it in. Trimming took off 0 bases at V and 6 bases at J, with 5 bases between the two ends. Germline V gene lookup returns CDR1 GTSNPN and CDR2 SVGIG (reference sequence). The CDR3 has 11 amino acids.

With respect to this clone: From the germline J gene comes the end of the CDR3, since the read stops 3 residues before it. The chain is built from TRBV6-2 or TRBV6-3 and TRBJ2-7, with 9 bases fitting TRBD2. CDR3 length: 15 residues. V gave up 0 bases and J gave up 0 bases; unmatched junction bases: 0. The V gene's germline CDR1 is MNHEY and CDR2 SVGEGT. The CDR3 protein is CASSYSTSGSYEQYF. The DNA read from the CDR3 is TGTGCCAGCAGTTACTCGACTAGCGGCTCCTACGAG.

This chain's CDR3 is CAIRDPGQGTPEGEKLFF. Partial CDR3 DNA: TGTGCCATCAGGGACCCGGGACAGGGAACACCAGAGGGTGAAAAA. This chain uses TRBV10-3 with TRBJ1-4, with TRBD1 identical over 9 bases. Read data end 3 residues before the CDR3 end; the end is taken from the germline J gene. The CDR3 is 18 residues long. From germline, CDR1 is ENHRY and CDR2 SYGVKD. V trimming: 6 bases; J trimming: 7 bases; junction bases outside the gene matches: 18.

With regard to this clone: Coverage ceases 3 residues before the CDR3 finishes, and the germline J gene fills in the end. The rearrangement links TRBV18 to TRBJ1-1; D uncertain. The CDR3 has 16 residues. V was shortened by 2 bases and J by 4 bases, with 17 bases between the two germline ends. Germline V gene data show CDR1 as KGHSH and CDR2 as LQKENI. CDR3 bases read: TGTGCCAGCTCACCAACGCGGGGTTTCTGGGGCACTGAA. Its translation is CASSPTRGFWGTE. The full CDR3 protein reads CASSPTRGFWGTEAFF.

A remark on this clone: The missing CDR3 end, 3 residues past where the read stops, is filled in from the germline J gene. The chain has TRBV13 and TRBJ1-1; 9 bases match TRBD1. The V gene's germline CDR1 is PRHDT and CDR2 FYEKMQ (reference sequence). The CDR3 spans 14 residues. J was trimmed by 5 bases and V by 3 bases; bases with no gene match: 4. CDR3 bases read: TGTGCCAGCAGCTTTAACAGGGGGCGGACTGAA. Its translation: CASSFNRGRTE. The whole CDR3 reads CASSFNRGRTEAFF.

In regard to this clone: The read gets to within 3 residues of the CDR3 end, and the germline J gene fills in the rest. The chain joins TRBV19 to TRBJ2-5, with D perhaps TRBD2 (6 bases). V lost 3 bases to trimming and J lost 5 bases, with 13 bases between them. This CDR3 has 14 residues. Germline CDR1 and CDR2: LNHDA and SQIVND (reference sequence). The sequenced part of the CDR3 DNA is TGTGCCAGTAGTATCCTGGCGGGGACGGAGACC. Protein sequence: CASSILAGTET. The whole CDR3 sequence is CASSILAGTETQYF.

The sequenced CDR3 bases are TGCAGCGTTGATACAGGGGGTAATGAG. It codes for CSVDTGGNE. The full CDR3 reads CSVDTGGNEQFF. The V gene is TRBV29-1, the J gene TRBJ2-1; TRBD1 matches at 8 bases. The read ends 3 residues shy of where the CDR3 ends; the end is completed using the germline J gene. This CDR3 has 12 amino acids. J lost 7 bases, V lost 3 bases, and 2 bases had no gene match. From germline, CDR1 is SQVTM and CDR2 ANQGSEA.

Comments on this clone: Read data end 3 residues before the CDR3 end; the end is taken from the germline J gene. The chain uses TRBV20-1 and TRBJ2-1; 9 bases match TRBD2. The CDR3 consists of 16 residues. The ends lost 7 bases at V and 1 base at J; junction bases unmatched: 11. Germline CDR1 reads DFQATT; CDR2 reads SNEGSKA (reference sequence). The CDR3 bases that were read are TGCAGTGTCCTCAATTTAGCGGGAGCTTCCTACAATGAG. This gives the protein CSVLNLAGASYNE. Given in full, the CDR3 is CSVLNLAGASYNEQFF.

With regard to this clone: Read data end 3 residues before the CDR3 end; the end is taken from the germline J gene. This sequence joins TRBV7-9 and TRBJ2-7; 7 bases match TRBD1. Germline CDR1 is SEHNR and CDR2 is FQNEAQ (reference sequence). The CDR3 runs 15 residues. The ends lost 5 bases at V and 5 bases at J; junction bases unmatched: 12. Incomplete CDR3 DNA: TGTGCCAGCAGCACATACAGGGGAAGAATTGACGAG. Amino acid sequence: CASSTYRGRIDE. The entire CDR3 protein is CASSTYRGRIDEQYF.